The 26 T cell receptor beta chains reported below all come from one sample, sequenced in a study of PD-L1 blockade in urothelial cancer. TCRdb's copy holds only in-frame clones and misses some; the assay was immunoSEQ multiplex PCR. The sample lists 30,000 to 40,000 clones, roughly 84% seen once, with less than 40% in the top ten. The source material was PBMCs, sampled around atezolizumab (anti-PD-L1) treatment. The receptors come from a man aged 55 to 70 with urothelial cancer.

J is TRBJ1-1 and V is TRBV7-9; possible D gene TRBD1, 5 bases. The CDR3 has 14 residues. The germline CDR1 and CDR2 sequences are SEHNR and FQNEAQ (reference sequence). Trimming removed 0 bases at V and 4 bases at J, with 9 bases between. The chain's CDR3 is CASSLAGEGTEAFF. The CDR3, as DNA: TGTGCCAGCAGCTTAGCGGGGGAGGGCACTGAAGCTTTCTTT.

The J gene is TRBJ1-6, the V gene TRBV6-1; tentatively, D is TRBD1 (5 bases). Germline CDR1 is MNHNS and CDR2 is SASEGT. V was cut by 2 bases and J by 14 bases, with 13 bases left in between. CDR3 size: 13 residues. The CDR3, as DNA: TGTGCCAGCAGTGAAACGGGGGGTTTGGCCCTCCACTTT. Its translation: CASSETGGLALHF.

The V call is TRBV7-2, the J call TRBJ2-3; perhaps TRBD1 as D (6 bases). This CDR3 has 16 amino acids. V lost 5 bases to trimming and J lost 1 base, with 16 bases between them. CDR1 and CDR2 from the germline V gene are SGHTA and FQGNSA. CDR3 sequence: CASSPQRNRGTDTQYF. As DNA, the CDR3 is TGTGCCAGCAGCCCCCAACGGAACAGGGGCACAGATACGCAGTATTTT. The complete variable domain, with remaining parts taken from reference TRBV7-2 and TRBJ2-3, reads GAGVSQSPSNKVTEKGKDVELRCDPISGHTALYWYRQSLGQGLEFLIYFQGNSAPDKSGLPSDRFSAERTGGSVSTLTIQRTQQEDSAVYLCASSPQRNRGTDTQYFGPGTRLTVL.

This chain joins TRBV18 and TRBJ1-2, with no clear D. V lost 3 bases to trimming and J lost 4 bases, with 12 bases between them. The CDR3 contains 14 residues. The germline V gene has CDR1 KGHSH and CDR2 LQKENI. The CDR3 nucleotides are TGTGCCAGCTCACCCTCGACTGAAATCTATGGCTACACCTTC. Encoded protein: CASSPSTEIYGYTF.

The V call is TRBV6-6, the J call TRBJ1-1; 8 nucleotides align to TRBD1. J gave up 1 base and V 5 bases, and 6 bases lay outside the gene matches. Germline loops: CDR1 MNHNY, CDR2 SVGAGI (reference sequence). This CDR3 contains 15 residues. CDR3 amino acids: CASSRGQGRNTEAFF. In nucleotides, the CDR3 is TGTGCCAGCAGTCGAGGACAGGGAAGGAACACTGAAGCTTTCTTT.

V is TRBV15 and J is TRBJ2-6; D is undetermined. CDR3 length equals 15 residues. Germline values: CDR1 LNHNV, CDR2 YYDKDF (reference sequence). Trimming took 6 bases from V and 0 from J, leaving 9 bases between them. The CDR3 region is CATRNILSGANVLTF. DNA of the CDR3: TGTGCCACCAGAAATATACTCTCTGGGGCCAACGTCCTGACTTTC.

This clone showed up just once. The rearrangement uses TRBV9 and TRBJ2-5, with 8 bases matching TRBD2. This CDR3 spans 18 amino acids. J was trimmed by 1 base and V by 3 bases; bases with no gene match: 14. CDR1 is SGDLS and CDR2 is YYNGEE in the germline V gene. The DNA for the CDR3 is TGTGCCAGCAGCGCTCAGGGCGGCGGGGGGTTAGGCCAAGAGACCCAGTACTTC. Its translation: CASSAQGGGGLGQETQYF. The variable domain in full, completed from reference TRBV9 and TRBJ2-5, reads DSGVTQTPKHLITATGQRVTLRCSPRSGDLSVYWYQQSLDQGLQFLIQYYNGEERAKGNILERFSAQQFPDLHSELNLSSLELGDSALYFCASSAQGGGGLGQETQYFGPGTRLLVL.

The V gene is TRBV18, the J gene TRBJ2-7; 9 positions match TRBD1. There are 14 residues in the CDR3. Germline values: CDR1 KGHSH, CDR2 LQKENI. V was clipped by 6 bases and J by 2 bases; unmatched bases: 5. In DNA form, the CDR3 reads TGTGCCAGCTCCCGAGGACAGGGGACCTACGAGCAGTACTTC. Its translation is CASSRGQGTYEQYF.

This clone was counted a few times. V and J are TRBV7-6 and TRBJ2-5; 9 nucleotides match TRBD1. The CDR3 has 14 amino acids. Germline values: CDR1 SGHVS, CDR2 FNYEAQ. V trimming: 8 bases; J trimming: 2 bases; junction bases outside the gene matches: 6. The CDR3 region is CASGDGQGQETQYF. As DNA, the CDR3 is TGTGCCAGCGGAGATGGACAGGGGCAAGAGACCCAGTACTTC.

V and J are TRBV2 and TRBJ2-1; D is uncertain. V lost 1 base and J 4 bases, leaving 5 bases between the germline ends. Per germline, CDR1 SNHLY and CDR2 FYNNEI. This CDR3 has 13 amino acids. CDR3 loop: CASSEGQYNEQFF. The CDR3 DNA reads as TGTGCCAGCAGTGAAGGCCAGTACAATGAGCAGTTCTTC.

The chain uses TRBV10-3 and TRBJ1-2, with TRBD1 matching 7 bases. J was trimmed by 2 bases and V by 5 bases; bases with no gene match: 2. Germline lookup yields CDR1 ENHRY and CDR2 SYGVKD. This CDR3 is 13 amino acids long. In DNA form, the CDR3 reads TGTGCCATCAGTCAGACAGGGAACTATGGCTACACCTTC. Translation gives CAISQTGNYGYTF.

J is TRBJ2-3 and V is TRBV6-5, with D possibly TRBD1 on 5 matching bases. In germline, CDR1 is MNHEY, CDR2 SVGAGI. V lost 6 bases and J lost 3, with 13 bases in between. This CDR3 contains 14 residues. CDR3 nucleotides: TGTGCCAGCAGCTGGACATCCCTAACAGATACGCAGTATTTT. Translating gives CASSWTSLTDTQYF.

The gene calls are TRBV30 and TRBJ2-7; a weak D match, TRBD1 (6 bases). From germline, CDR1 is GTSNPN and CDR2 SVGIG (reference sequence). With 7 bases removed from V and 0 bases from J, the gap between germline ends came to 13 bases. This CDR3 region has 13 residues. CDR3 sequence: CAFSRDISYEQYF. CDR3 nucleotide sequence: TGTGCCTTTTCCCGGGACATCTCCTACGAGCAGTACTTC.

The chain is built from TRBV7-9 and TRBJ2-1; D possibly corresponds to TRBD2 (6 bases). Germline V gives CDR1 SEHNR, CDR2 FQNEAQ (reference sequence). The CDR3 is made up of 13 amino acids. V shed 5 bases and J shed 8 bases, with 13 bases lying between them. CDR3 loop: CASSPGRQDEQFF. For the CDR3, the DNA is TGTGCCAGCAGCCCGGGGAGGCAGGATGAGCAGTTCTTC.

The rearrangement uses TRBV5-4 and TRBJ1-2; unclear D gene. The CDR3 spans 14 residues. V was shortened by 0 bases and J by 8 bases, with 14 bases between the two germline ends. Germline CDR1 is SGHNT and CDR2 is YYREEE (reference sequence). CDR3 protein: CASSLAVFQIGYTF. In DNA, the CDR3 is TGTGCCAGCAGCTTGGCGGTCTTTCAAATCGGCTACACCTTC.

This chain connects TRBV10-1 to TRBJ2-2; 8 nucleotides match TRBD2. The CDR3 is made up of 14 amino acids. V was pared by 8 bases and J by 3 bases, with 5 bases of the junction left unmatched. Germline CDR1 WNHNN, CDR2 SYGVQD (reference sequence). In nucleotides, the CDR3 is TGCGCCAGCGGGGGGACTAGGGACACCGGGGAGCTGTTTTTT. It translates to CASGGTRDTGELFF.

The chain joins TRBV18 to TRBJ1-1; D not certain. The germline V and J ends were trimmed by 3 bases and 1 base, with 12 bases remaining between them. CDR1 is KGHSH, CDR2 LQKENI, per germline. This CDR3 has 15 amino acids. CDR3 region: CASSPRGRENTEAFF. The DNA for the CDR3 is TGTGCCAGCTCACCTCGCGGACGGGAGAACACTGAAGCTTTCTTT.

The CDR3 protein is CASSRTSGYNEQFF. As DNA, the CDR3 is TGTGCCAGCAGTAGGACTAGCGGTTACAATGAGCAGTTCTTC. The V call is TRBV28, the J call TRBJ2-1, with TRBD2 matching over 10 bases. The CDR3 consists of 14 residues. Germline CDR1 and CDR2: MDHEN and SYDVKM. J lost 4 bases, V lost 5 bases, and 2 bases had no gene match.

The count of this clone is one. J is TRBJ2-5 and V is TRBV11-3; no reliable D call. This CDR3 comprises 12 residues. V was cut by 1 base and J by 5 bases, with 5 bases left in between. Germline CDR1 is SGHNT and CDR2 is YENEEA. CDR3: CASSLGAETQYF. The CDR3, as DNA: TGTGCCAGCAGCTTAGGGGCCGAGACCCAGTACTTC.

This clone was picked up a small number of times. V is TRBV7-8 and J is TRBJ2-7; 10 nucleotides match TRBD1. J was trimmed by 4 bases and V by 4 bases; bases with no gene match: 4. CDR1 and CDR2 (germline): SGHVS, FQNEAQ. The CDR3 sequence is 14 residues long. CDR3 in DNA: TGTGCCAGCAGCTCTAGACAGGGGGCATACGAGCAGTACTTC. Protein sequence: CASSSRQGAYEQYF.

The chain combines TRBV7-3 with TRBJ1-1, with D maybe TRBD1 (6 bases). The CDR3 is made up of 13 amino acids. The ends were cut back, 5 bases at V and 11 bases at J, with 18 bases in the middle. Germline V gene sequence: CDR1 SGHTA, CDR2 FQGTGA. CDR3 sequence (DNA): TGTGCCAGCAGCGCAAACCCCACAGGGTGGGCTTTCTTT. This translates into CASSANPTGWAFF.

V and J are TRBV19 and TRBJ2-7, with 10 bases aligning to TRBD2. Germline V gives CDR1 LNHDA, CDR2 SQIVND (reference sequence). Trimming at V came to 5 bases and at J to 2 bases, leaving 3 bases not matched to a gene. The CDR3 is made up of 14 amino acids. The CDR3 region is CASSAGLAAYEQYF. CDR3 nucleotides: TGTGCCAGTAGTGCTGGACTAGCGGCCTACGAGCAGTACTTC.

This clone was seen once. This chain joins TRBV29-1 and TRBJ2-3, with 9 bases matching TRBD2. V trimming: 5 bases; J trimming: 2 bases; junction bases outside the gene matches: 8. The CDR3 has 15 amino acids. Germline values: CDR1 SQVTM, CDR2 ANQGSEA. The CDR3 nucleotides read TGCAGCGTTCAGGCTAGCGGGGTGAACACAGATACGCAGTATTTT. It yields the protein CSVQASGVNTDTQYF.

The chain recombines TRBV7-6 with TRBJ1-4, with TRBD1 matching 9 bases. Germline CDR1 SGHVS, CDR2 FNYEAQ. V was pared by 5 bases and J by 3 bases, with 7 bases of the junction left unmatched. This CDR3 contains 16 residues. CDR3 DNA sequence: TGTGCCAGCAGCCCCAACCGGGACAGGGCTAATGAAAAACTGTTTTTT. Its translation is CASSPNRDRANEKLFF.

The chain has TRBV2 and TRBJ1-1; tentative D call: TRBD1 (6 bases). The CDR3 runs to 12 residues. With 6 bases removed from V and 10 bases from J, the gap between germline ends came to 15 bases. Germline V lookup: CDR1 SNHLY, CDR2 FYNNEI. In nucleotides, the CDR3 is TGTGCCAGCAGGCCCACAGGGTTGAGAGCTTTCTTT. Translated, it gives CASRPTGLRAFF.

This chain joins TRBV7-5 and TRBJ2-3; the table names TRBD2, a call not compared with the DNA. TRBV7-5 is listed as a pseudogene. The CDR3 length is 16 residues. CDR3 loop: CARSFETSVWPDTQYF. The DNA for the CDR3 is TGTGCCAGAAGCTTTGAGACTAGCGTCTGGCCAGATACGCAGTATTTT.